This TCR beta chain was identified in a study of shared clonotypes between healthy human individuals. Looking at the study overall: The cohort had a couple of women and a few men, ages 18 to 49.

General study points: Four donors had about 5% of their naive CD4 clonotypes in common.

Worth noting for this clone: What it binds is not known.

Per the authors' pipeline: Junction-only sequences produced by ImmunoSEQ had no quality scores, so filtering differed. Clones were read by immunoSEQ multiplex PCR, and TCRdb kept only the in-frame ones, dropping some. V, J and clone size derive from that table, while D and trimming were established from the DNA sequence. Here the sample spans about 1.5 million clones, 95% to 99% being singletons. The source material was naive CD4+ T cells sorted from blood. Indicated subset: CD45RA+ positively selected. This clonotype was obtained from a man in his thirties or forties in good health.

In nucleotides, the CDR3 is TGTGCCAGCAGTACTATTCCGACTAGTCTAAGGTTCTTC. It specifies CASSTIPTSLRFF. The chain couples TRBV27 to TRBJ2-1; perhaps TRBD2 as D (6 bases). CDR3 size: 13 residues. The germline V and J ends were trimmed by 5 bases and 15 bases, with 20 bases remaining between them. Per the germline V gene, CDR1 is MNHEY and CDR2 is SMNVEV (reference sequence).